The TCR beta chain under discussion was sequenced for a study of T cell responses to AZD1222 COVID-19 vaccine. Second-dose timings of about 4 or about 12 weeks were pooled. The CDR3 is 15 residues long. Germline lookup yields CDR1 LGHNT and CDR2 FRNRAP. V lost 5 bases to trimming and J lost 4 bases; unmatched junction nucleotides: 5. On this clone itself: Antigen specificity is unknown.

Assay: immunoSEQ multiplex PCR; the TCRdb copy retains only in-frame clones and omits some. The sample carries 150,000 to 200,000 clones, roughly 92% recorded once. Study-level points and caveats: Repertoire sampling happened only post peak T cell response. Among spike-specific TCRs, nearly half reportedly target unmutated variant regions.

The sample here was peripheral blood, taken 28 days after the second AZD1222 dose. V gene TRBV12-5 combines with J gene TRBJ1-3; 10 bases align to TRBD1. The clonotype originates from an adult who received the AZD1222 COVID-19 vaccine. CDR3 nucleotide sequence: TGTGCTAGTGGTGGGACAGGGGCTAACGGAAACACCATATATTTT. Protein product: CASGGTGANGNTIYF.